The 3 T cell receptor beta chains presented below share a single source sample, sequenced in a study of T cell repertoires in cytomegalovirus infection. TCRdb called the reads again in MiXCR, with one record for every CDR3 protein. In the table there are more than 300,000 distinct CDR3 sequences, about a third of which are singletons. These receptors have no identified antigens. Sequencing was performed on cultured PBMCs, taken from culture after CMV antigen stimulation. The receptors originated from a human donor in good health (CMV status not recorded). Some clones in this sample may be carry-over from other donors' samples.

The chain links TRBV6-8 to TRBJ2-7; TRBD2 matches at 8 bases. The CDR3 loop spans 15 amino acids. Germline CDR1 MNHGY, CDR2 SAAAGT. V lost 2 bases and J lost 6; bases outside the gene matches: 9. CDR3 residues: CASSYEAGGLGEQYF. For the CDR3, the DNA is TGTGCCAGCAGTTACGAGGCGGGAGGCCTCGGCGAGCAGTACTTC.

The CDR3 here is CASSFTQGQPQHF. The CDR3 DNA sequence: TGTGCCAGCAGCTTTACTCAGGGGCAGCCCCAGCATTTT. The chain employs TRBV7-9 and TRBJ1-5; TRBD1 might be the D (6 bases). Per the germline V gene, CDR1 is SEHNR and CDR2 is FQNEAQ (reference sequence). Trimming took 3 bases from V and 7 from J, leaving 10 bases between them. The CDR3 is made up of 13 amino acids.

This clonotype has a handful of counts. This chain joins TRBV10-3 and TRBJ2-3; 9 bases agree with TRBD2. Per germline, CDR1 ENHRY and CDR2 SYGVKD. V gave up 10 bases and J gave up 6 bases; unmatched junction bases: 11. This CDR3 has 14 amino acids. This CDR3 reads CATAGGGGLDTQYF. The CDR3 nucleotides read TGTGCCACCGCGGGCGGGGGGGGCCTGGATACGCAGTATTTT.